This TCR beta chain was identified during a study of blood T cells in healthy people across ages. Study-level results: Donor CMV infection status was unknown, possibly confounding age-related changes in expanded clonotypes. There was a strong correlation between TCR beta diversity and naive T cell percentage. PBMC samples, being unsorted, prevented any conclusive comparison of naive and antigen-experienced cells.

The germline gives CDR1 MNHNY, CDR2 SVGAGI (reference sequence). CDR3 length: 16 amino acids. V lost 2 bases, J lost 0 bases, and 13 bases lay in between. This clonotype was seen a few times. Its antigen is unidentified. Through a sample-barcoded 5' primer and a J-beta primer mix, a second PCR was run for 7 to 11 cycles. There were at least 3 million CDR3-containing paired-end reads obtained from each sample. Via MiXCR, TCRdb re-called the 5' RACE reads, giving one row per CDR3 protein. This sample has fewer than 2,000,000 distinct CDR3 sequences, with 35% to 50% found just once. The TCR sequence derives from a human donor in good health. The chain links TRBV6-6 to TRBJ1-2; D gene unclear. The sequenced sample consisted of blood. CDR3 residues: CASSYGRQRANYGYTF. The CDR3 DNA reads as TGTGCCAGCAGTTACGGGAGGCAACGAGCTAACTATGGCTACACCTTC.